This T cell receptor beta chain was captured by sequencing in a study of blood T cell repertoires in COVID-19. Per the authors' pipeline: It was from reference gene primer amplification that nucleated cell counts were estimated. Profiling relied on immunoSEQ multiplex PCR, and the TCRdb table lists in-frame clones only, not all of them. For V, J and clone size, that table is used; D and trimming come from the DNA. The repertoire consists of about 140,000 clones, with 84% occurring once and the leading ten covering under 5%. This clone appeared a few times. The origin of this receptor is a woman in her fifties or sixties with acute or convalescent COVID-19. The source material was peripheral blood.

The CDR3 DNA reads TGTGCCAGCCTGAGGGCAGGAAACTATGGCTACACCTTC. Protein: CASLRAGNYGYTF. This chain connects TRBV28 to TRBJ1-2, with D uncertain. Germline CDR1 MDHEN, CDR2 SYDVKM. There are 13 residues in the CDR3. V was cut by 8 bases and J by 2 bases, with 12 bases left in between.